The 27 T cell receptor delta chains below come from one sample, sequenced in a study of fetal and pediatric gammadelta thymocytes. TCRdb reanalyzed the reads using CATT. The sample lists roughly 2,000 delta-chain clones; about 23% were seen once. The specimen sequenced was non-Vgamma9Vdelta2 gamma-delta T cells from the thymus. Subset defined: CD3+gammadeltaTCR+ thymocytes not co-expressing Vgamma9 and Vdelta2. These receptors all come from a child who underwent cardiac surgery and was recorded as healthy.

To note about this clone: A much larger clonotype is one base distant, so this may be a read error. The chain recombines TRDV1 with TRDJ1; 8 nucleotides match TRDD3. Germline V lookup: CDR1 TSWWSYY, CDR2 QGS. Unmatched junction bases numbered 22, after V lost 4 bases and J lost 0 bases. This CDR3 spans 21 amino acids. The DNA for the CDR3 is TGTGCTCTTGGGGGCCTTTCCTCCTACTGGGGGGCTCGGGAGTACACCGATAAACTCATCTTT. This gives the protein CALGGLSSYWGAREYTDKLIF.

Relative to its sample, this clone is medium-sized (0.01 to 0.1%). This chain joins TRDV1 and TRDJ1; D perhaps matches TRDD3 (6 bases). The CDR3 contains 19 residues. The germline CDR1 and CDR2 sequences are TSWWSYY and QGS. With 0 bases removed from V and 0 bases from J, the gap between germline ends came to 20 bases. The CDR3 here is CALGELGVPHWEYTDKLIF. CDR3 coding DNA: TGTGCTCTTGGGGAACTTGGCGTTCCTCACTGGGAGTACACCGATAAACTCATCTTT.

This clone was observed a few times. The V call is TRDV1, the J call TRDJ1; 13 bases line up with TRDD3. The CDR3 spans 22 residues. Germline V lookup: CDR1 TSWWSYY, CDR2 QGS. The V and J ends lost 3 bases and 3 bases, in that order; junction bases with no gene match: 22. Here the CDR3 reads CALGDSAPSCQLGDTPADKLIF. In nucleotides, the CDR3 is TGTGCTCTTGGGGATTCCGCGCCTTCTTGTCAACTGGGGGATACGCCTGCCGATAAACTCATCTTT.

Relative to its sample, this clone is medium-sized (0.01 to 0.1%). The J gene is TRDJ1, the V gene TRDV1; 9 bases are shared with TRDD3. CDR3 length equals 19 residues. The ends lost 2 bases at V and 0 bases at J; junction bases unmatched: 13. Germline V gene sequence: CDR1 TSWWSYY, CDR2 QGS. CDR3 bases: TGTGCTCTTGGGGAATTCTGGGTTAGGGGATACGCGTACACCGATAAACTCATCTTT. Amino acids: CALGEFWVRGYAYTDKLIF.

Of note for this clone: Being one base from a much bigger clone, this may be a read error. The chain links TRDV1 to TRDJ1, with 11 positions matching TRDD3. This CDR3 is 20 amino acids long. Germline lookup yields CDR1 TSWWSYY and CDR2 QGS. The CDR3 protein is CALGASGDLALGDRADKPIF. CDR3 DNA: TGTGCTCTTGGGGCATCGGGAGATCTAGCACTGGGGGATAGGGCCGATAAACCCATCTTT.

Notes on this clone: A read error is possible here, since a much larger clone lies one base away. The sample holds other DNA sequences that translate to the same CDR3. The chain recombines TRDV1 with TRDJ1; 10 bases line up with TRDD3. The CDR3 covers 21 residues. The V gene end was trimmed by 1 base and the J gene end by 6 bases; junction bases not matched to a gene: 23. Per the germline V gene, CDR1 is TSWWSYY and CDR2 is QGS. CDR3 DNA sequence: TGTGCTCTTGGGGAACCAGTTTTGGCTACTCTTCTATTGGGGGATACTCATAAACTCATCTTT. It codes for CALGEPVLATLLLGDTHKLIF.

This clone is categorized as medium-sized (0.01 to 0.1%). The rearrangement joins TRAV29/DV5 to TRDJ1; TRDD3 matches 9 bases. Unmatched junction bases numbered 17, after V lost 0 bases and J lost 2 bases. This CDR3 has 19 amino acids. Germline V gene sequence: CDR1 NSMFDY, CDR2 ISSIKDK. The DNA of the CDR3 is TGTGCAGCAAGCGACCGTACTGGGGGAAGAATCGAACTTACCGATAAACTCATCTTT. Translating it yields CAASDRTGGRIELTDKLIF.

Concerning this clone: A far larger clone is only one base removed, so a read error is likely. The chain uses TRDV1 and TRDJ1, with D tentatively TRDD3 (7 bases). This CDR3 has 21 residues. CDR1 and CDR2 (germline): TSWWSYY, QGS. CDR3 sequence (DNA): TGTGCTCTTGGCCAAATAGGCCCCTACGAGGGATACAAGTCTGACACCGATAAACGCATCTTT. This sequence encodes CALGQIGPYEGYKSDTDKRIF.

Points on this clone: Given a much more abundant clone one base away, this may be a read error. This chain joins TRDV3 and TRDJ1; TRDD3 matches at 12 bases. The CDR3 spans 16 residues. The V gene's germline CDR1 is TVYSNPD and CDR2 GDNSRS (reference sequence). The CDR3 DNA reads TGTGCCTATCATCCCGTACTGGGGGATACTGGCGATAAACGCATCTTT. This codes for CAYHPVLGDTGDKRIF.

A note on this clone: With a much larger clone just one base away, this may be a read error. V gene TRAV38-2/DV8 combines with J gene TRDJ1, with D possibly being TRDD3 (6 bases). Per germline, CDR1 TSESDYY and CDR2 QEAYKQQN. This CDR3 region has 22 residues. V gave up 0 bases and J gave up 0 bases, with 30 bases separating them. The CDR3 spells CAYRSAALLLPNRGTDTDKLIF. The CDR3 DNA reads TGTGCTTATAGGAGCGCGGCTCTTTTACTCCCAAACCGGGGGACCGACACCGATAAACTCATCTTT.

This clone is medium-sized by share. The chain combines TRDV2 with TRDJ1; 9 bases map to TRDD3. This CDR3 spans 16 amino acids. Germline assignment: CDR1 GEAIGNYY and CDR2 EKD. J lost 3 bases, V lost 3 bases, and 10 bases had no gene match. The DNA of the CDR3 is TGTGCCTGTGACCATTTTACTGGGGGAAGATCCGATAAACTCATCTTT. It codes for CACDHFTGGRSDKLIF.

This clone was counted only a few times. A much larger clone sits a single nucleotide away, making a read error possible. Other DNA sequences within the sample encode an identical CDR3. V usage is TRDV1 and J usage is TRDJ1; unclear D gene. CDR1 and CDR2 from the germline V gene are TSWWSYY and QGS. The CDR3 spans 15 residues. Here the CDR3 DNA reads TGTGCTCTTGGTGAACTAGAGCACCTCACCGATAAACTCATCTTT. Protein product: CALGELEHLTDKLIF.

By share of the sample, this clone is large. This chain connects TRDV1 to TRDJ1, with D possibly called TRDD2 or TRDD3 (6 bases each). Between the trimmed V and J ends, which lost 7 bases and 7 bases, there was a span of 25 bases. The CDR3 extends over 16 amino acids. CDR1 and CDR2 (germline): TSWWSYY, QGS. The CDR3 bases are TGTGCTCTTGATGTTTCTTCCTTGGGGGGCCGCGGTAAACTCATCTTT. It yields the protein CALDVSSLGGRGKLIF.

This clone qualifies as large (0.1 to 1%). The chain joins TRDV1 to TRDJ1; 10 bases align to TRDD3. Germline trimming cut 1 base from V and 0 bases from J; bases unmatched to any gene: 14. The length of the CDR3 is 20 residues. Germline lookup yields CDR1 TSWWSYY and CDR2 QGS. This CDR3 is CALGERVNWGIPPYTDKLIF. In DNA, the CDR3 is TGTGCTCTTGGGGAACGCGTCAACTGGGGGATCCCCCCGTACACCGATAAACTCATCTTT.

Note on this clone: A much larger clone sits a single nucleotide away, making a read error possible. The rearrangement links TRDV3 to TRDJ1; TRDD2 is a possible D gene (5 bases). Germline loops: CDR1 TVYSNPD, CDR2 GDNSRS (reference sequence). The CDR3 has 21 amino acids. The CDR3: CAFPSSFKARGLRVLTDKRIF. The CDR3 nucleotides read TGTGCCTTTCCTTCATCCTTCAAAGCCCGAGGCCTTCGAGTCCTCACCGATAAACGCATCTTT.

As for this clone: Since a much larger clone is just one base distant, this may be a read error. The chain has TRDV2 and TRDJ3; 7 positions agree with TRDD3. The J segment lost 0 bases and the V segment lost 3 bases, leaving 16 bases of the junction unmatched. The CDR3 is made up of 21 amino acids. Germline loops: CDR1 GEAIGNYY, CDR2 EKD. The DNA for the CDR3 is TGTGCCTGTGACTCCATCAGGGGGATTCCCCGGAGCTCCTGGGACACCCGACAGATGTTTTTC. Its protein is CACDSIRGIPRSSWDTRQMFF.

This clone was recorded only once. A far bigger clonotype differs at one base, so this is likely a read error. The chain uses TRDV1 and TRDJ1; 13 bases fit TRDD3. Germline assignment: CDR1 TSWWSYY and CDR2 QGS. The length of the CDR3 is 22 residues. The DNA for the CDR3 is TGTGCTATTGGGGAACCCGGCCTTCCTACGAACTGGGGGATACGCGACACCGATAAACTCATCTTT. Its translation is CAIGEPGLPTNWGIRDTDKLIF.

Concerning this clone: A read error may be the cause here, since a much bigger clone is one base away. J is TRDJ1 and V is TRDV1; TRDD3 might be the D (9 bases). The CDR3 consists of 24 residues. Germline V gene lookup returns CDR1 TSWWSYY and CDR2 QGS. The CDR3 here is CALGDGLTSYPGTGGANVTDQLIF. DNA of the CDR3: TGTGCTCTTGGGGACGGATTAACTTCCTACCCTGGTACTGGGGGAGCAAACGTCACCGATCAACTCATCTTT.

This clone is labeled medium-sized. The genes are TRDV1 and TRDJ1; perhaps TRDD3 as D (6 bases). CDR3 length equals 17 residues. Germline V lookup: CDR1 TSWWSYY, CDR2 QGS. Trimming took off 4 bases at V and 0 bases at J, with 18 bases between the two ends. The CDR3 sequence: CALGVQRAGENTDKLIF. The CDR3 coding sequence is TGTGCTCTTGGGGTACAACGCGCTGGGGAGAACACCGATAAACTCATCTTT.

Points on this clone: A much larger clone lies one base from this, so it may be a read error. This sequence joins TRDV1 and TRDJ1; D is possibly TRDD2 (8 bases). The CDR3 totals 23 residues. Per germline, CDR1 TSWWSYY and CDR2 QGS. The CDR3 bases are TGTGCTCCTGGGACCTCACACCTTCCTATTGTTCCCCCTTACTGGGGTTACACCGATAAACTCATCTTT. The encoded protein is CAPGTSHLPIVPPYWGYTDKLIF.

By share, this clone ranks as medium-sized (0.01 to 0.1%). V is TRDV2 and J is TRDJ1, with a possible D match to TRDD3 (5 bases). The CDR3 contains 19 residues. The germline CDR1 and CDR2 sequences are GEAIGNYY and EKD. Trimming removed 3 bases at V and 0 bases at J, with 25 bases between. The CDR3 region is CACDPRVGPTGGYTDKLIF. The CDR3 DNA reads TGTGCCTGTGACCCGCGAGTAGGTCCCACCGGGGGGTACACCGATAAACTCATCTTT.

Points on this clone: This probably arose from a read error, given a far larger clone one base away. The same CDR3 can be traced to other DNA sequences in this sample. This chain joins TRDV3 and TRDJ1, with 12 bases that match TRDD3. Trimming at V came to 3 bases and at J to 8 bases, leaving 16 bases not matched to a gene. The CDR3 has 16 amino acids. Per the germline V gene, CDR1 is TVYSNPD and CDR2 is GDNSRS (reference sequence). In DNA form, the CDR3 reads TGTGCCTTCCCCCTGGGCACTGGGGGATACCGCGACAAACTCATCTTT. Translation: CAFPLGTGGYRDKLIF. The whole variable domain, filled in from reference TRDV3 and TRDJ1, reads CDKVTQSSPDQTVASGSEVVLLCTYDTVYSNPDLFWYRIRPDYSFQFVFYGDNSRSEGADFTQGRFSVKHILTQKAFHLVISPVRTEDSATYYCAFPLGTGGYRDKLIFGKGTRVTVEP.

This clone is deemed large. The V call is TRDV1, the J call TRDJ1, with 8 bases lining up with TRDD3. Trimming took 1 base from V and 3 from J; bases not matched to a gene: 19. Germline assignment: CDR1 TSWWSYY and CDR2 QGS. CDR3 length: 20 amino acids. The CDR3: CALGEQGSTGGDLRPDKLIF. For the CDR3, the DNA is TGTGCTCTTGGGGAACAGGGGAGTACTGGGGGCGATTTACGTCCCGATAAACTCATCTTT.

This clone is deemed medium-sized (0.01 to 0.1%). This chain links TRDV3 with TRDJ1, with 11 nucleotides matching TRDD3. Germline V lookup: CDR1 TVYSNPD, CDR2 GDNSRS (reference sequence). With 4 bases clipped from V and 0 bases from J, the junction kept 10 bases outside the gene matches. This CDR3 spans 16 amino acids. CDR3 sequence (DNA): TGTGCCTCTGGCTCTGGGGGATACCCGTACACCGATAAACTCATCTTT. This encodes CASGSGGYPYTDKLIF.

As for this clone: This may be a read error, as it is one base from a much larger clone. The chain has TRDV1 and TRDJ1, with 8 bases matching TRDD3. With 0 bases clipped from V and 0 bases from J, the junction kept 21 bases outside the gene matches. Germline values: CDR1 TSWWSYY, CDR2 QGS. The CDR3 extends over 22 amino acids. The CDR3 loop reads CALGELPSGTGGRPCYTDKLIF. The CDR3 region has the DNA TGTGCTCTTGGGGAACTACCCTCTGGAACTGGGGGCCGACCTTGTTACACCGATAAACTCATCTTT.

In regard to this clone: Being one base from a much bigger clone, this may be a read error. The same CDR3 also results from other DNA sequences found in this sample. This chain uses TRDV1 with TRDJ3; TRDD3 aligns across 8 bases. Germline CDR1 and CDR2: TSWWSYY and QGS. The CDR3 covers 28 residues. V shed 5 bases, J shed 0 bases, and the junction held 36 bases outside the gene matches. CDR3 amino acids: CALGPPLPPRSLAVLGGLSSWDTRQMFF. CDR3 in DNA: TGTGCTCTTGGGCCACCCCTTCCCCCCCGCTCCTTGGCGGTACTGGGGGGCCTGAGCTCCTGGGACACCCGACAGATGTTTTTC.

J gene TRDJ2 was identified, but the V gene was not called. The CDR3 consists of 11 residues. The CDR3 DNA follows: TGTGCTAGTGCTTTGACAGCACAACTCTTCTTT. Translating gives CASALTAQLFF.